This record covers a single T cell receptor beta chain. The repertoire was sequenced with immunoSEQ multiplex PCR; TCRdb's copy has only in-frame clones and lacks some. Of about 72,000 clones listed, around nine tenths are singletons. CDR3 size: 16 residues. The data were taken from a study of blood T cell repertoires in COVID-19. At the level of the study: Researchers got acute and convalescent COVID-19 samples from the United States, Italy and Spain.

Material for sequencing was peripheral blood. The chain couples TRBV21-1 to TRBJ2-1; the D segment call TRBD2 is taken from the table without a DNA check. TRBV21-1 is a pseudogene. The TCR originated in a human donor in a cohort sampled during active COVID-19. Written as DNA, the CDR3 is TGTGCCAGCAGCAAGTGCGAGGGAGAGTACTACAATGAGCAGTTCTTC. Translation: CASSKCEGEYYNEQFF.